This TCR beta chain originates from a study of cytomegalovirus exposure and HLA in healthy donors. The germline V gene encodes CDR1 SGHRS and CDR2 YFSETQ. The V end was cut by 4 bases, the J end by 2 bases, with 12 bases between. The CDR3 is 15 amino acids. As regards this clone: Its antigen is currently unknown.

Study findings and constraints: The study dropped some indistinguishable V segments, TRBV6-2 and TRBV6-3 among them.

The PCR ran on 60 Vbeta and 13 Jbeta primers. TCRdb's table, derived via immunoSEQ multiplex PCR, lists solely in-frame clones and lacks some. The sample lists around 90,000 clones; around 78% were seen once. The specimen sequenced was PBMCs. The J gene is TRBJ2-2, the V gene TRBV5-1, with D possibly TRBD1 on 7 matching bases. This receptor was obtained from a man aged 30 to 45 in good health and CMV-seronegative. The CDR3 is CASSRGTVNTGELFF. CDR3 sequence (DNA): TGCGCCAGCAGCCGGGGGACAGTTAACACCGGGGAGCTGTTTTTT.